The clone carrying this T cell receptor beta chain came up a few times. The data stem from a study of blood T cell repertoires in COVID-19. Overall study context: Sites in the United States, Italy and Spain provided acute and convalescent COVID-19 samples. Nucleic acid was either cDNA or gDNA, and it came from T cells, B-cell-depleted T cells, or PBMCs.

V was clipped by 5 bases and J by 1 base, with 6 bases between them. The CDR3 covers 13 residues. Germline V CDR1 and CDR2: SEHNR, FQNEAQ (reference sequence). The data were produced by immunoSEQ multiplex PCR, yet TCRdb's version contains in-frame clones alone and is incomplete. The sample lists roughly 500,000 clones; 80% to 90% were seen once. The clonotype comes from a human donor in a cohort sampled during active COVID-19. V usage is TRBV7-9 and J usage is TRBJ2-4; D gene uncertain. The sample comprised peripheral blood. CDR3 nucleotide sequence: TGTGCCAGCAGCCCCGAGGCCAAAAACATTCAGTACTTC. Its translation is CASSPEAKNIQYF.